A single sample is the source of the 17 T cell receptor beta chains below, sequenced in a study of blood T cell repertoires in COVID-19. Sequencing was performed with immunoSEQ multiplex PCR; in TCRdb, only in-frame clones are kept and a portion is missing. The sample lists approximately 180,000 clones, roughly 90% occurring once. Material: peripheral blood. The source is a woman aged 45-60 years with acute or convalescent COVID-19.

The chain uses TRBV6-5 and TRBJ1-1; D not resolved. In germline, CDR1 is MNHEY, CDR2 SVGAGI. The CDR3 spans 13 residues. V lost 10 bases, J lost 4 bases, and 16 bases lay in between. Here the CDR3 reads CATIRREGTEAFF. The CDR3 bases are TGTGCCACGATACGTCGGGAGGGCACTGAAGCTTTCTTT.

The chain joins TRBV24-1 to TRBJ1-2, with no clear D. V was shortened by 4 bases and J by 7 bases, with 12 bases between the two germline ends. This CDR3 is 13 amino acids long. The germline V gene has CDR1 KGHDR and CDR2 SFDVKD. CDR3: CATSDSRFSGYTF. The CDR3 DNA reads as TGTGCCACCAGTGACTCCAGGTTTTCTGGCTACACCTTC.

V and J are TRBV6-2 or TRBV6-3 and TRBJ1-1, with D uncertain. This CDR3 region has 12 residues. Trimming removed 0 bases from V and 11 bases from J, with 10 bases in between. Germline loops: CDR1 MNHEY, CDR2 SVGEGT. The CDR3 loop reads CASSYSRLTAFF. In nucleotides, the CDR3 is TGTGCCAGCAGTTACTCGAGACTTACGGCTTTCTTT.

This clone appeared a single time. The CDR3 reads CASTLAGAHEQYF. CDR3 DNA: TGTGCCAGCACGTTGGCAGGGGCCCACGAGCAGTACTTC. The chain combines TRBV7-9 with TRBJ2-7; D may be TRBD1 (6 bases). Germline V lookup: CDR1 SEHNR, CDR2 FQNEAQ (reference sequence). The V and J ends lost 7 bases and 5 bases respectively, with 15 bases between them. This CDR3 spans 13 amino acids.

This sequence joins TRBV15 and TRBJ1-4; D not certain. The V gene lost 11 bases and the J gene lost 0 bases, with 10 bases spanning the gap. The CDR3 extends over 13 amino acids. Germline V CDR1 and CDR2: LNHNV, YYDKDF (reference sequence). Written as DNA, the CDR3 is TGTGCCCTAGTAGCTGCAACTAATGAAAAACTGTTTTTT. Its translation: CALVAATNEKLFF.

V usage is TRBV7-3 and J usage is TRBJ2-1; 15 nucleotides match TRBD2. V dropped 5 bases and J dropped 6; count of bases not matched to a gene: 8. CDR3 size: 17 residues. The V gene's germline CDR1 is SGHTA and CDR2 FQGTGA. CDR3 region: CASSPGLAGGRGNEQFF. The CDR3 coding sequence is TGTGCCAGCAGCCCGGGACTAGCGGGGGGAAGGGGCAATGAGCAGTTCTTC. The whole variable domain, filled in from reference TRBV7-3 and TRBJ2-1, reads GAGVSQTPSNKVTEKGKYVELRCDPISGHTALYWYRQSLGQGPEFLIYFQGTGAADDSGLPNDRFFAVRPEGSVSTLKIQRTERGDSAVYLCASSPGLAGGRGNEQFFGPGTRLTVL.

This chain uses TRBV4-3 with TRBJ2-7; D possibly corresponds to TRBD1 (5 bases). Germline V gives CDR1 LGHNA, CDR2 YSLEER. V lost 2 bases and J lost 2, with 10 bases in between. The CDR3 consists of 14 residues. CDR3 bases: TGCGCCAGCAGCCAATACTCAGGGACCTACGAGCAGTACTTC. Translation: CASSQYSGTYEQYF.

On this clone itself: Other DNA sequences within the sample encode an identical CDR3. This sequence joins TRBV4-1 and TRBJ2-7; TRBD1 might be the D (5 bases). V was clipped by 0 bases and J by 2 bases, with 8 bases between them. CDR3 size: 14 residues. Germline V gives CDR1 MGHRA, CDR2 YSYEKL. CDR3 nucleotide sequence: TGCGCCAGCAGCCAAGATAGGGGCGCCTACGAGCAGTACTTC. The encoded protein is CASSQDRGAYEQYF.

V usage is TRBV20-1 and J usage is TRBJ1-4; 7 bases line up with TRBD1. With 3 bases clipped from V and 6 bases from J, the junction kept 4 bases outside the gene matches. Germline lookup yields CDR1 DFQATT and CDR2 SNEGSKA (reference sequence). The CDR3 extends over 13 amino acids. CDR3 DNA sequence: TGCAGTGCTAGTGAGGGGGCGGATGAAAAACTGTTTTTT. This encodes CSASEGADEKLFF.

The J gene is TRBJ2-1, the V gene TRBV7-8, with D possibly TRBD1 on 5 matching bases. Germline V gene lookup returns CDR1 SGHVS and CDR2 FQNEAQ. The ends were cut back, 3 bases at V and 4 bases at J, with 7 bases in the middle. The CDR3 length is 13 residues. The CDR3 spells CASSLDKYNEQFF. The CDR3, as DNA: TGTGCCAGCAGCTTGGACAAGTACAATGAGCAGTTCTTC.

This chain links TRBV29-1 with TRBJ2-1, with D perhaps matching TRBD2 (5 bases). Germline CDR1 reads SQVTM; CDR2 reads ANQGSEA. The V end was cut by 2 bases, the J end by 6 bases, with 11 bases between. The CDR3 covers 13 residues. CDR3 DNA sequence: TGCAGCGTTGAATGGTGGGGAGCCAATGAGCAGTTCTTC. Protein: CSVEWWGANEQFF.

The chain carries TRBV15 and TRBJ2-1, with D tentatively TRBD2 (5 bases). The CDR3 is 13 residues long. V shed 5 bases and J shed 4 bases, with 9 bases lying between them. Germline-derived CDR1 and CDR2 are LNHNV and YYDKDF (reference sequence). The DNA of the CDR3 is TGTGCCACCAGCTACCGGGGATACAATGAGCAGTTCTTC. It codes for CATSYRGYNEQFF.

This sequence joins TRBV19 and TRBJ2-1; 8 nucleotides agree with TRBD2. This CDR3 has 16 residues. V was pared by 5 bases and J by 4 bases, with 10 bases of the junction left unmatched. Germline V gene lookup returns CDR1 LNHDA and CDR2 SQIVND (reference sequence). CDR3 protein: CASSLASGYLYNEQFF. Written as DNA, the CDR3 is TGTGCCAGTAGTTTAGCTAGCGGGTATCTGTACAATGAGCAGTTCTTC.

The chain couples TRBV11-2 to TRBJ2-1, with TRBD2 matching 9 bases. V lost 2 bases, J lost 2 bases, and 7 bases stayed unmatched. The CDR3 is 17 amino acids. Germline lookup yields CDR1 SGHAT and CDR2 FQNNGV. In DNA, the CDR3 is TGTGCCAGCAGCTTAATAGCGGGAGTGGTAACCTACAATGAGCAGTTCTTC. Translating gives CASSLIAGVVTYNEQFF. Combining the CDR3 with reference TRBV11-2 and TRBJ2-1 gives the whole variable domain EAGVAQSPRYKIIEKRQSVAFWCNPISGHATLYWYQQILGQGPKLLIQFQNNGVVDDSQLPKDRFSAERLKGVDSTLKIQPAKLEDSAVYLCASSLIAGVVTYNEQFFGPGTRLTVL.

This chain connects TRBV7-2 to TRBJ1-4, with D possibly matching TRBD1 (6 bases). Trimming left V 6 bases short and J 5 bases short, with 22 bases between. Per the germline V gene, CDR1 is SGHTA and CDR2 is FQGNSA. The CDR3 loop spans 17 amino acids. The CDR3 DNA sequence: TGTGCCAGCAGTCCCGGTGGGGGCTACGCTTCCAATGAAAAACTGTTTTTT. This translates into CASSPGGGYASNEKLFF.

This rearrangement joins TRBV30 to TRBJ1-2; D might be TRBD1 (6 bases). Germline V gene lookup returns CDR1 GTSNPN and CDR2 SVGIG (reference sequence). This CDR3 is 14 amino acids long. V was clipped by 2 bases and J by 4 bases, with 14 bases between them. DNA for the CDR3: TGTGCCTGGAGTCCCCTCAGGACAGCCTATGGCTACACCTTC. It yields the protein CAWSPLRTAYGYTF.

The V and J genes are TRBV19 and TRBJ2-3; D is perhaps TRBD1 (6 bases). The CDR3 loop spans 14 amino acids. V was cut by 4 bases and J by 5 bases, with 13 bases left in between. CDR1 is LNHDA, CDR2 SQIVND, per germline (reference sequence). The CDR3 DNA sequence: TGTGCCAGTAGTACTCTACAGGGAGTAGATACGCAGTATTTT. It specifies CASSTLQGVDTQYF. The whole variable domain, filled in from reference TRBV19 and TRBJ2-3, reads DGGITQSPKYLFRKEGQNVTLSCEQNLNHDAMYWYRQDPGQGLRLIYYSQIVNDFQKGDIAEGYSVSREKKESFPLTVTSAQKNPTAFYLCASSTLQGVDTQYFGPGTRLTVL.